This TCR delta chain was recorded in a study of human gamma delta and Vdelta1 T cells (dated by TCRdb to 2017 to 2018). Regarding the research as a whole: The study examined Delta One T cells, which are Vd1+ gamma-delta T cells, as cytotoxic effectors against acute myeloid leukemia.

This clone came up a few times. Its antigen is still unknown. The translation of this DNA and the TCRdb protein of a much larger clone differ at residue 3, probably owing to a read error; the protein shown here is translated from the DNA. CDR1 and CDR2 are drawn from the germline V gene: TSWWSYY, QGS. The CDR3 runs 19 amino acids, cysteine and phenylalanine included. The kept DNA is CDR3 alone, 57 bases in frame from the first base. Library generation was performed with PCR. The run used an Illumina MiSeq. TCRdb processed the public reads again with the CATT caller, after which rows with matching DNA were combined. Within this sample are approximately 6,000 delta-chain clones, with less than 9.5% of them counted one time only. Of the sample, 13% to 15% falls within the top ten clones.

This clonotype was obtained from a human donor in good health. Sample: naive CD27+ Vdelta1 gamma-delta T cells from blood. The rearrangement combines TRDV1 with TRDJ1, with 8 central nucleotides matching TRDD3. The nucleotides are TGTGCTTTTGGATTCAAACATCATACGAGTGGGATACGTTCCGATAAACTCATCTTT. This yields the protein CAFGFKHHTSGIRSDKLIF.